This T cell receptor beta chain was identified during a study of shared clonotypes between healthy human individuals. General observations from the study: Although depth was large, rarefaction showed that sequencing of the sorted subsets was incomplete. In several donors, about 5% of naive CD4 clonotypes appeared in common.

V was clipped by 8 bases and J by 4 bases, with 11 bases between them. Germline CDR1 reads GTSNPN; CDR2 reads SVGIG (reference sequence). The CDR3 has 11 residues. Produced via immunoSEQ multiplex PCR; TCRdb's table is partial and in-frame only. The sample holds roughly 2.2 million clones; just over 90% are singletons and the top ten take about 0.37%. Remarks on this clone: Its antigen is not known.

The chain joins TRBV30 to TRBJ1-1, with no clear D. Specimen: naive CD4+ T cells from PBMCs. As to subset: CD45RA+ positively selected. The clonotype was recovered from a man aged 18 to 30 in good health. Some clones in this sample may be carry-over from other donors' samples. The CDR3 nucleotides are TGTGCCCACCAGGCGAGCACTGAAGCTTTCTTT. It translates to CAHQASTEAFF.